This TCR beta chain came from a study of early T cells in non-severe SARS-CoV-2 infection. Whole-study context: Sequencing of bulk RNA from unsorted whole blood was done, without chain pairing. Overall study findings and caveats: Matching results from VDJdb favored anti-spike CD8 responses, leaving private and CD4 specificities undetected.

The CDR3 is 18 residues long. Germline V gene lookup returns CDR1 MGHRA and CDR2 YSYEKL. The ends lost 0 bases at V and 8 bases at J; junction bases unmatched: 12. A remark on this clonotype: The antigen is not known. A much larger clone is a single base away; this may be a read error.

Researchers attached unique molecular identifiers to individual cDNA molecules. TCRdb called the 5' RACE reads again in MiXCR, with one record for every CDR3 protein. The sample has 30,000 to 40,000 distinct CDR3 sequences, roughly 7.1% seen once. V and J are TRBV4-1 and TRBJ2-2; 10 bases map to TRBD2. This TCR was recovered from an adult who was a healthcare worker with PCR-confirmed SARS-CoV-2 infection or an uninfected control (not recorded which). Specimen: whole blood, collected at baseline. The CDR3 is CASSQDRASGRISGELFF. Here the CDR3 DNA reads TGCGCCAGCAGCCAAGATAGGGCTAGCGGGAGAATTTCAGGGGAGCTGTTTTTT.